The T cell receptor (beta chain) under discussion was sequenced for a study of T cells in Graves' hyperthyroidism and ophthalmopathy. Study results and limitations: A model of 13 V-J pairs discriminated ophthalmopathy from stable hyperthyroidism.

V lost 0 bases and J 4 bases, leaving 10 bases between the germline ends. The CDR3 length is 13 residues. CDR1 GTSNPN and CDR2 SVGIG come from the germline V gene (reference sequence). Comment on this clonotype: Its antigen is undetermined.

Patients with ophthalmopathy all had a Clinical Activity Score of at least 3, a NOSPECS grade of at least 4 and duration under 3 months. Researchers barred patients who had uncontrolled infection, other autoimmune disease, pregnancy or lactation. Diagnoses rested on clinical symptoms, serum thyroxine and TRAb, thyroid ultrasound and orbital computed tomography. Regions amplified from RNA transcripts were the TCR beta CDR3 regions. A set of HTBI primers served as the primers for a first-round RT-PCR of the TCR CDR3. In TCRdb, the multiplex PCR reads were re-called with MiXCR into one record per CDR3 protein. This table holds 600,000 to 700,000 distinct CDR3 sequences, about 14% found once.

Sequencing used blood. This sequence joins TRBV30 and TRBJ2-7, with a weak D call TRBD2 (5 bases). The receptor comes from a middle-aged woman with Graves' ophthalmopathy. DNA for the CDR3: TGTGCCTGGAGTGTACTAGATGAGTACGAGCAGTACTTC. Protein: CAWSVLDEYEQYF.